This passage covers 11 T cell receptor beta chains from one sample sequenced in a study of T cell repertoires in aging, cancer and after chemotherapy. Rearranged V-D-J TRB sequences were amplified with a mixed TRB-A/B primer pool. A single record per CDR3 protein comes from TCRdb applying MiXCR to the multiplex PCR reads. Found here are about 5,300 distinct CDR3 sequences, 25% to 35% of them singletons; the top ten hold approximately 34%. TCR beta rearrangements were amplified from peripheral blood genomic DNA. Source material: blood. Every receptor here comes from a human donor with a solid tumor.

Within the sample, this clonotype is medium-sized (0.01 to 0.1%). This chain joins TRBV27 and TRBJ2-7; unclear D gene. V was clipped by 6 bases and J by 2 bases, with 11 bases between them. CDR1 is MNHEY, CDR2 SMNVEV, per germline (reference sequence). This CDR3 is 13 amino acids long. As DNA, the CDR3 is TGTGCCAGCAGCGGCCGCGACCCCTACGAGCAGTACTTC. Its protein product is CASSGRDPYEQYF.

The table lists this clonotype with a few counts. The chain links TRBV20-1 to TRBJ2-1; weak D call: TRBD1 (5 bases). Trimming shortened V by 6 bases and J by 8 bases, and 17 bases separated the two germline ends. Germline CDR1 reads DFQATT; CDR2 reads SNEGSKA (reference sequence). This CDR3 comprises 13 residues. CDR3 DNA: TGCAGTGCATTTAAGAGGCAGGGCTATGAGCAGTTCTTC. Its translation is CSAFKRQGYEQFF.

This clonotype was observed a handful of times. The J gene is TRBJ2-7, the V gene TRBV12-3 or TRBV12-4; 7 bases agree with TRBD1. This CDR3 has 15 amino acids. Trimming took 6 bases from V and 4 from J; bases not matched to a gene: 12. CDR3 DNA sequence: TGTGCCAGCAGCTCAGGACCCGGGACAGATTACGAGCAGTACTTC. Its translation: CASSSGPGTDYEQYF.

This clonotype is labeled as medium-sized (0.01 to 0.1%). The chain employs TRBV7-2 and TRBJ2-1; 7 positions match TRBD2. With V trimmed by 5 bases and J by 0 bases, 13 bases remained unmatched. Germline V CDR1 and CDR2: SGHTA, FQGNSA. The CDR3 loop spans 18 amino acids. The CDR3 protein is CASSPRGSREDSYNEQFF. In nucleotides, the CDR3 is TGTGCCAGCAGCCCAAGGGGTTCTCGGGAGGACTCCTACAATGAGCAGTTCTTC. Looking up the rest from reference TRBV7-2 and TRBJ2-1 gives the full variable domain: GAGVSQSPSNKVTEKGKDVELRCDPISGHTALYWYRQSLGQGLEFLIYFQGNSAPDKSGLPSDRFSAERTGGSVSTLTIQRTQQEDSAVYLCASSPRGSREDSYNEQFFGPGTRLTVL.

This clonotype is termed medium-sized. J is TRBJ2-7 and V is TRBV29-1; 12 bases match TRBD2. The V and J ends lost 8 bases and 1 base, in that order; junction bases with no gene match: 3. CDR3 size: 13 residues. CDR1 and CDR2 from the germline V gene are SQVTM and ANQGSEA. CDR3 protein: CSFGLAGSYEQYF. The CDR3, as DNA: TGCAGCTTCGGACTAGCGGGGTCCTACGAGCAGTACTTC.

V is TRBV5-4 and J is TRBJ1-1; D not resolved. CDR1 SGHNT and CDR2 YYREEE come from the germline V gene (reference sequence). Trimming pared 2 bases from V and 3 bases from J, leaving 8 bases between. The CDR3 is 13 residues long. In DNA form, the CDR3 reads TGTGCCAGCAGCTTCGTCCGGGACACTGAAGCTTTCTTT. Amino acid sequence: CASSFVRDTEAFF.

This sequence joins TRBV20-1 and TRBJ2-1, with TRBD2 identical over 14 bases. The CDR3 totals 16 residues. Germline loops: CDR1 DFQATT, CDR2 SNEGSKA (reference sequence). Trimming removed 6 bases from V and 8 bases from J; junction bases left unmatched: 12. The CDR3: CSAESGTSGRKYEQFF. The CDR3 DNA follows: TGCAGTGCAGAGTCGGGGACTAGCGGGAGAAAGTATGAGCAGTTCTTC.

V is TRBV27 and J is TRBJ2-5; TRBD2 agrees at 8 bases. There are 14 residues in the CDR3. Germline V gene data show CDR1 as MNHEY and CDR2 as SMNVEV (reference sequence). With 6 bases clipped from V and 5 bases from J, the junction kept 8 bases outside the gene matches. The CDR3 loop reads CASSTTGLEETQYF. CDR3 nucleotides: TGTGCCAGCAGCACTACGGGACTAGAGGAGACCCAGTACTTC.

The chain uses TRBV28 and TRBJ2-2; 7 bases agree with TRBD2. CDR1 MDHEN and CDR2 SYDVKM come from the germline V gene. The CDR3 extends over 18 amino acids. With 0 bases clipped from V and 4 bases from J, the junction kept 11 bases outside the gene matches. As DNA, the CDR3 is TGTGCCAGCAGTTTATGGGGCGGGAGCGGTCTGGGCACCGGGGAGCTGTTTTTT. It translates to CASSLWGGSGLGTGELFF. Looking up the rest from reference TRBV28 and TRBJ2-2 gives the full variable domain: DVKVTQSSRYLVKRTGEKVFLECVQDMDHENMFWYRQDPGLGLRLIYFSYDVKMKEKGDIPEGYSVSREKKERFSLILESASTNQTSMYLCASSLWGGSGLGTGELFFGEGSRLTVL.

This clonotype is medium-sized. The V call is TRBV27, the J call TRBJ2-3, with a weak D call TRBD2 (5 bases). V gave up 8 bases and J gave up 1 base, with 7 bases separating them. CDR3 length: 12 amino acids. Germline CDR1 is MNHEY and CDR2 is SMNVEV (reference sequence). CDR3 residues: CASPRGTDTQYF. The DNA of the CDR3 is TGTGCCAGCCCGCGGGGCACAGATACGCAGTATTTT.

This clonotype is termed medium-sized. This sequence joins TRBV18 and TRBJ2-5; no clear D. Trimming removed 6 bases from V and 1 base from J, with 12 bases in between. In germline, CDR1 is KGHSH, CDR2 LQKENI. The CDR3 totals 14 residues. The CDR3 bases are TGTGCCAGCTCTCCTCGACGAAGCCAAGAGACCCAGTACTTC. It yields the protein CASSPRRSQETQYF.